In this sample, the clone carrying this TCR beta chain turned up a few times. The entry originates in a study of T cells after yellow fever vaccination. The V end was cut by 7 bases, the J end by 2 bases, with 9 bases between. This CDR3 region has 14 residues. MiXCR, applied by TCRdb to the 5' RACE reads, yields one record per CDR3 protein. The sample has about 45,000 distinct CDR3 sequences; around 6.5% are singletons. J is TRBJ2-6 and V is TRBV12-3 or TRBV12-4; perhaps TRBD2 as D (5 bases). The TCR originated in a man aged 25-40 years who received the YFV17D yellow fever vaccine. The sample here was PBMCs, either bulk or a sorted T-cell subset (CD4+, CD8+, memory, or dextramer-sorted; not recorded which), taken 45 days after the yellow fever booster vaccination. This CDR3 reads CASTRGPGANVLTF. DNA of the CDR3: TGTGCCAGCACCCGGGGTCCTGGGGCCAACGTCCTGACTTTC.